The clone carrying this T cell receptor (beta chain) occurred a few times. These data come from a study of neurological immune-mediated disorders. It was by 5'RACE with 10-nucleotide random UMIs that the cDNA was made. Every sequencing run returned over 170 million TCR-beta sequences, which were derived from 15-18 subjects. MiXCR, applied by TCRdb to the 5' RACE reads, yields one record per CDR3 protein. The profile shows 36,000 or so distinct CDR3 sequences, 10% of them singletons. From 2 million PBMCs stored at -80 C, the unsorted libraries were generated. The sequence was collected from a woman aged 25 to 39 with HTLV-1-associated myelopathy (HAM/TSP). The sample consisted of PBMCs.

CDR3 DNA: TGCAGTGCTCAGATTGGAAGCTCCTATAATTCACCCCTCCACTTT. Translated: CSAQIGSSYNSPLHF. The chain has TRBV20-1 and TRBJ1-6; D is unclear. The CDR3 length is 15 residues. Germline assignment: CDR1 DFQATT and CDR2 SNEGSKA (reference sequence). The germline V and J ends were trimmed by 5 bases and 0 bases, with 11 bases remaining between them.